This T cell receptor (beta chain) was obtained from a study of blood T cell repertoires in COVID-19. With 4 bases clipped from V and 4 bases from J, the junction kept 9 bases outside the gene matches. Per germline, CDR1 SGHTA and CDR2 FQGNSA. CDR3 length equals 17 residues. Generated by immunoSEQ multiplex PCR, the TCRdb table keeps only in-frame clones and is missing some. The sample shows around 140,000 clones, more than 65% of them seen only once. Sequencing was done on a sample of peripheral blood. This chain connects TRBV7-2 to TRBJ2-5; TRBD2 matches at 13 bases. The receptor comes from a man between 60 and 75 years old with active or convalescent COVID-19. CDR3 DNA: TGTGCCAGCAGCTCCCCAGGACTAGCGGGAGTGTTAGAGACCCAGTACTTC. It translates to CASSSPGLAGVLETQYF.